This TCR beta chain was sequenced during a study of OX40 agonist ivuxolimab in advanced cancers. Generated by immunoSEQ multiplex PCR, the TCRdb table keeps only in-frame clones and is missing some. The profile shows about 150,000 clones, about 92% of them singletons. The CDR3 runs 14 residues. V was cut by 6 bases and J by 2 bases, with 13 bases left in between. Germline assignment: CDR1 MNHEY and CDR2 SVGAGI. This sample comprised CD4+ or CD8+ T cells sorted from blood, obtained in a trial of the OX40 agonist ivuxolimab. This TCR was sampled from an adult with an advanced solid tumor such as melanoma, head and neck, liver or kidney cancer. J is TRBJ1-2 and V is TRBV6-5, with a tentative D call TRBD1 (6 bases). The CDR3 nucleotides are TGTGCCAGCAGCCGAGAACAGGGAAACTATGGCTACACCTTC. Translation: CASSREQGNYGYTF.